The TCR beta chain under discussion was sequenced for a study of response to subunit inactivated influenza vaccine. Regarding the study as a whole: New T cells are recruited in small numbers by each seasonal influenza vaccination, according to the authors' suggestion.

This CDR3 comprises 12 residues. V shed 5 bases and J shed 8 bases, with 10 bases lying between them. Germline V gives CDR1 SGHVS, CDR2 FNYEAQ. TCRdb passed the RT-PCR reads through MiXCR, listing each CDR3 protein once. The repertoire holds approximately 530,000 distinct CDR3 sequences, with under 9% as singletons. A note on this clonotype: Its antigen is unidentified.

This chain links TRBV7-6 with TRBJ2-1, with a tentative D call TRBD2 (5 bases). Sequenced here: PBMCs from blood, sampled roughly 24 months after vaccination. The origin of this receptor is a man aged 45 to 70 who received an inactivated influenza vaccine. The CDR3 spells CASSPGGYEQFF. DNA of the CDR3: TGTGCCAGCAGCCCAGGAGGCTATGAGCAGTTCTTC.